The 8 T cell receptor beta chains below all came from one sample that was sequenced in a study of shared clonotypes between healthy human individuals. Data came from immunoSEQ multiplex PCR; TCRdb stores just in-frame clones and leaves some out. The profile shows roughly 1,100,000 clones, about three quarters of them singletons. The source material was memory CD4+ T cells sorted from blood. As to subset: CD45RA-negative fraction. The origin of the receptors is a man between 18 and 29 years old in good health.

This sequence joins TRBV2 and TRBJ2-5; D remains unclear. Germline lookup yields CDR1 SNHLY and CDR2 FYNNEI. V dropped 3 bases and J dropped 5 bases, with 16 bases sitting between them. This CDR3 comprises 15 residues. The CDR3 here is CASSDGPLNKETQYF. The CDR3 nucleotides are TGTGCCAGCAGTGACGGTCCCCTGAACAAGGAGACCCAGTACTTC.

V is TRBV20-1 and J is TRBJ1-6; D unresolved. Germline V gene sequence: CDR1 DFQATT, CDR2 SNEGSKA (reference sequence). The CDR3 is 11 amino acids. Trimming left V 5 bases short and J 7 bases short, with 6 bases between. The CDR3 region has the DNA TGCAGTGCTGGCAGAAATTCACCCCTCCACTTT. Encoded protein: CSAGRNSPLHF.

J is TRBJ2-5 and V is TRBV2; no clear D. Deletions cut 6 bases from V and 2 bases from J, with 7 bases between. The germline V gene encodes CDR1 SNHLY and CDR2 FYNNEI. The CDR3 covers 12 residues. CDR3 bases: TGTGCCAGCAGGGGCAATCAAGAGACCCAGTACTTC. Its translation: CASRGNQETQYF.

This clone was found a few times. CDR3 in DNA: TGTGCCAGCAGTGAAGCGCTTCTGGTGGGAGTAAGACTAGATACGCAGTATTTT. This encodes CASSEALLVGVRLDTQYF. The chain combines TRBV2 with TRBJ2-3; D is possibly TRBD2 (5 bases). V dropped 0 bases and J dropped 5 bases, with 21 bases sitting between them. The germline CDR1 and CDR2 sequences are SNHLY and FYNNEI. The length of the CDR3 is 18 residues.

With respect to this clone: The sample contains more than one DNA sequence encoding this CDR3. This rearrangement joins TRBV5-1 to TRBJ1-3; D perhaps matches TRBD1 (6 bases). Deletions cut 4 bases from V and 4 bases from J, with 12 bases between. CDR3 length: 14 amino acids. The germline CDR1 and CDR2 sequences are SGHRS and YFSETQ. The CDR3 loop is CASSPQGYGNTIYF. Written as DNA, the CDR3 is TGCGCCAGCAGCCCGCAGGGGTACGGAAACACCATATATTTT.

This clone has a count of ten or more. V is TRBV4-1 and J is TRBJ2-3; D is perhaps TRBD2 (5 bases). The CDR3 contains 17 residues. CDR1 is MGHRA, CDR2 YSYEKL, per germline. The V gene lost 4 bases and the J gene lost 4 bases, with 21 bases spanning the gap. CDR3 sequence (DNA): TGCGCCAGCAGCCCCGGAGGCAGAACTCCGGGCGCAGATACGCAGTATTTT. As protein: CASSPGGRTPGADTQYF.

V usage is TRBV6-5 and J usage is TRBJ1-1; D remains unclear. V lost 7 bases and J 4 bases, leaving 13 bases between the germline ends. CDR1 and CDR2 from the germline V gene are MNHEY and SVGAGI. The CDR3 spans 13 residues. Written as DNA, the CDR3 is TGTGCCAGCAAACCGACCTCGGGCACTGAAGCTTTCTTT. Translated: CASKPTSGTEAFF.

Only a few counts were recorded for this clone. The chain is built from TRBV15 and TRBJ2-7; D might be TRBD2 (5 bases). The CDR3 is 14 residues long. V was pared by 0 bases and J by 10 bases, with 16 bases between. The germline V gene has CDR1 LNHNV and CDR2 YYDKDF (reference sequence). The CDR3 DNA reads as TGTGCCACCAGCAGAGATCTTTTGGGGAGTGGACAGTACTTC. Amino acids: CATSRDLLGSGQYF.